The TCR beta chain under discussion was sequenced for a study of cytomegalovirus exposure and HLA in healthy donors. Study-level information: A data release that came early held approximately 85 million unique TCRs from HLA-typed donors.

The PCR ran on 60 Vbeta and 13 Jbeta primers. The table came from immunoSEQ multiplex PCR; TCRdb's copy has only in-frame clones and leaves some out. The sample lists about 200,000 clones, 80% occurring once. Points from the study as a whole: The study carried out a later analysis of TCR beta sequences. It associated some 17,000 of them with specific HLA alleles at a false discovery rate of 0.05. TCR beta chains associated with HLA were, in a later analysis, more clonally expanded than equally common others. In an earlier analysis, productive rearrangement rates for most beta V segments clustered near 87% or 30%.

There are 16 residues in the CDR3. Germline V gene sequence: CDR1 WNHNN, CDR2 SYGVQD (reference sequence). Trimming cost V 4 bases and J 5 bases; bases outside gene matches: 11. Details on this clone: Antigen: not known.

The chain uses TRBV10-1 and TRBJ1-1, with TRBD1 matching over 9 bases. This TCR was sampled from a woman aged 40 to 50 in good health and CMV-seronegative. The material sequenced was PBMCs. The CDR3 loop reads CASSVIPGQGGTEAFF. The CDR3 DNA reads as TGCGCCAGCAGTGTCATACCGGGACAGGGTGGGACTGAAGCTTTCTTT.